The clone carrying this T cell receptor beta chain was seen at least ten times. Its antigen remains unidentified. This CDR3 has 13 residues. V was pared by 5 bases and J by 7 bases, with 14 bases between. CDR1 SEHNR and CDR2 FQNEAQ come from the germline V gene (reference sequence). Amplification yielded TCR beta CDR3 regions, with RNA transcripts as the source. HTBI primers were the set used in a first-round RT-PCR of the TCR CDR3. Each CDR3 protein gets one entry after TCRdb re-called the multiplex PCR reads with MiXCR. The sample contains about 360,000 distinct CDR3 sequences, around 14% of which appear only once. These data originate in a study of T cells in Graves' hyperthyroidism and ophthalmopathy. The hyperthyroidism was newly diagnosed and had lasted under 2 months; the patients were aged 18 to 65. Investigators excluded patients with uncontrolled infection, other autoimmune disease, pregnancy or lactation.

Overall study results and limits: Blood also showed most of the thyroid clonotypes that were expanded above 0.001. A model built on 13 V-J features separated ophthalmopathy from stable hyperthyroidism.

Input material: blood. The sequence came from a young woman with Graves' hyperthyroidism. This chain joins TRBV7-9 and TRBJ1-1; D may be TRBD1 (5 bases). The CDR3 sequence: CASSRDLRGEAFF. The CDR3 DNA reads TGTGCCAGCAGCCGGGACCTTAGGGGTGAAGCTTTCTTT. The full variable domain, rest sourced from reference TRBV7-9 and TRBJ1-1, is DTGVSQNPRHKITKRGQNVTFRCDPISEHNRLYWYRQTLGQGPEFLTYFQNEAQLEKSRLLSDRFSAERPKGSFSTLEIQRTEQGDSAMYLCASSRDLRGEAFFGQGTRLTVV.